This is a list of T cell receptor beta chains from one sample in a study of T-cell reconstitution after alpha-beta-depleted transplantation in children. TCRdb reprocessed the PCR reads with MiXCR, giving one entry per CDR3 protein. This sample has 250,000 to 300,000 distinct CDR3 sequences, with around 7.1% found just once. Specimen: peripheral blood, collected 360 days after TCRalphabeta/CD19-depleted stem cell transplant. All receptors come from a female patient between 2 and 15 years old who had a stem cell transplant for Fanconi anemia, so the T cells may come from the graft donor. CDR3s leave out the opening cysteine and the closing phenylalanine or tryptophan. D genes are given only for firm matches.

V gene,CDR3 length,D gene,CDR3 protein
TRBV20-1,11,TRBD1,SARVGRGPVAF
TRBV6-2/TRBV6-3,10,NA,ASQRWNYEQY
TRBV12-3/TRBV12-4,13,TRBD1,ASSLGQGQVYTQY
TRBV7-2,14,NA,ASSLALTSIGETQY
TRBV6-5,13,NA,ASSYWAGLNYGCT
TRBV10-3,13,NA,AISGQTANTGELF
TRBV5-1,13,TRBD2,ASREGGPVTYEQY
TRBV4-3,13,NA,ASSQETGTRGGYT
TRBV20-1,12,NA,SAVQGFRGETQY
TRBV9,10,NA,ASSVEGHTQY
TRBV10-3,12,NA,AITHDGGANVLT
TRBV12-3/TRBV12-4,15,NA,ASTLRKGNSGANVLT
TRBV18,18,TRBD2,ASSPTGLAGVEKIGETQY
TRBV7-2,11,NA,ASSLRVTGELF
TRBV18,12,NA,ASSPSGWGETQY
TRBV5-1,14,TRBD1,ASSTDPGTGSYEQY
TRBV9,16,TRBD1,ASSVEDRGEAAGNTIY
TRBV24-1,13,NA,ATSGGWGSYNEQF
TRBV10-3,12,TRBD1,AISEIGQGNEQF
TRBV25-1,17,TRBD1,ASSASKGQLAPGANVLT
TRBV7-2,10,NA,ASSLTGQFSF
TRBV6-5,13,NA,ASSYSNTGTGELF
TRBV20-1,10,NA,SALGSNTEAF
TRBV12-5,12,NA,ASGLAGYTGELF
TRBV11-2,16,TRBD2,ASSRRSGLAGVGYEQY
TRBV5-1,11,NA,ASSGQVGYEQY
TRBV20-1,11,NA,SSSSSLNQPQH
TRBV20-1,12,NA,SPTHAALTALNF
TRBV29-1,11,TRBD1,SVGQGNTGELF
TRBV5-1,13,NA,ASSLADSFGSPLH
TRBV10-3,12,NA,ATSSVFDTGELF
TRBV2,12,NA,ASSGDFMDSPLH
TRBV3-1,13,NA,ASSQMGGVGYEQY
TRBV20-1,9,NA,SAQGETEAF
TRBV2,10,NA,ASSPDSAEQF
TRBV3-1,12,TRBD1,ASSRGTEYQPQH
TRBV12-3/TRBV12-4,14,TRBD2,ASSPGLAGGNYEQY